These 20 T cell receptor beta chains were all obtained from the same sample, sequenced in a study of response to subunit inactivated influenza vaccine. TCRdb re-called the RT-PCR reads through MiXCR, storing one row per CDR3 protein. The table has some 500,000 distinct CDR3 sequences, approximately 17% seen once. Sequenced material: CD4+ T cells sorted from PBMCs, taken around 25 months after vaccination. The receptor source for this set is a man between 50 and 75 years old who received an inactivated influenza vaccine.

This clonotype was recorded a few times. The chain has TRBV20-1 and TRBJ1-6; D might be TRBD1 (5 bases). The CDR3 consists of 16 residues. V was cut by 6 bases and J by 6 bases, with 21 bases left in between. Germline V CDR1 and CDR2: DFQATT, SNEGSKA (reference sequence). The CDR3 DNA sequence: TGCAGTGCCCGCTCCCCGGGCAGGGTGGGTAATTCACCCCTCCACTTT. It translates to CSARSPGRVGNSPLHF.

This clonotype was detected a few times. This CDR3 reads CASSPFGTWWQYF. The CDR3 DNA follows: TGTGCCAGCAGCCCCTTCGGAACGTGGTGGCAGTATTTT. The genes are TRBV4-2 and TRBJ2-3; D gene ambiguous. The CDR3 contains 13 residues. Trimming took off 4 bases at V and 11 bases at J, with 16 bases between the two ends. The germline gives CDR1 LGHNA, CDR2 YNFKEQ.

This clonotype has more than one count but fewer than ten. The J gene is TRBJ2-7, the V gene TRBV7-9; 9 nucleotides match TRBD1. The ends lost 2 bases at V and 5 bases at J; junction bases unmatched: 4. CDR1 and CDR2 from the germline V gene are SEHNR and FQNEAQ (reference sequence). The CDR3 has 14 residues. The CDR3 protein is CASSLQQGAHEQYF. The CDR3 DNA is TGTGCCAGCAGCTTACAACAGGGGGCCCACGAGCAGTACTTC.

The chain recombines TRBV5-1 with TRBJ2-5; TRBD1 might be the D (5 bases). Trimming stripped 4 bases from V and 5 bases from J, with 24 bases between. The CDR3 is made up of 17 amino acids. Per the germline V gene, CDR1 is SGHRS and CDR2 is YFSETQ. The CDR3 region has the DNA TGCGCCAGCAGCCAGGGTGCTACCCGGTTGAACCGCGAGACCCAGTACTTC. Residues: CASSQGATRLNRETQYF.

The V and J genes are TRBV29-1 and TRBJ1-1; the match to TRBD1 covers 9 bases. The CDR3 extends over 14 amino acids. In germline, CDR1 is SQVTM, CDR2 ANQGSEA. The J segment lost 5 bases and the V segment lost 3 bases, leaving 7 bases of the junction unmatched. The CDR3 region has the DNA TGCAGCGTTGAGCACAGGGGGCGATGGACTGAAGCTTTCTTT. It translates to CSVEHRGRWTEAFF. Full variable domain (outside the CDR3, taken from reference TRBV29-1 and TRBJ1-1): SAVISQKPSRDICQRGTSLTIQCQVDSQVTMMFWYRQQPGQSLTLIATANQGSEATYESGFVIDKFPISRPNLTFSTLTVSNMSPEDSSIYLCSVEHRGRWTEAFFGQGTRLTVV.

This chain links TRBV7-2 with TRBJ2-7; D tentatively reads TRBD1 or TRBD2 (6 bases each). The V and J ends lost 6 bases and 4 bases respectively, with 13 bases between them. The germline gives CDR1 SGHTA, CDR2 FQGNSA. The CDR3 has 13 amino acids. This chain's CDR3 is CASRFGGQYEQYF. The DNA of the CDR3 is TGTGCCAGCAGGTTTGGGGGGCAATACGAGCAGTACTTC.

The gene calls are TRBV18 and TRBJ2-6; D gene uncertain. The CDR3 is made up of 16 amino acids. Trimming removed 6 bases at V and 1 base at J, with 13 bases between. CDR1 and CDR2 (germline): KGHSH, LQKENI. The CDR3 sequence: CASSTSLGSGANVLTF. The CDR3 region has the DNA TGTGCCAGCTCCACCTCTTTGGGGTCTGGGGCCAACGTCCTGACTTTC.

This clonotype was found many times. V and J are TRBV12-3 or TRBV12-4 and TRBJ2-1; 14 bases align to TRBD2. J lost 8 bases, V lost 5 bases, and 5 bases had no gene match. CDR3 length: 15 amino acids. CDR3 nucleotides: TGTGCCAGCAGTCTGGGACTAGCGGGAGCCCATGAGCAGTTCTTC. Amino acids: CASSLGLAGAHEQFF.

The chain has TRBV19 and TRBJ2-7; TRBD1 matches 8 bases. V gave up 9 bases and J gave up 0 bases; unmatched junction bases: 10. Germline V gene lookup returns CDR1 LNHDA and CDR2 SQIVND (reference sequence). The CDR3 is made up of 15 amino acids. CDR3 amino acids: CASKRTGGASYEQYF. The DNA for the CDR3 is TGTGCCAGCAAAAGAACAGGGGGAGCCTCCTACGAGCAGTACTTC.

V gene TRBV5-1 combines with J gene TRBJ1-2, with 7 bases aligning to TRBD1. Trimming at V came to 4 bases and at J to 5 bases, leaving 5 bases not matched to a gene. The CDR3 runs to 13 residues. Germline loops: CDR1 SGHRS, CDR2 YFSETQ. The CDR3 nucleotides are TGCGCCAGCAGCACCGACAGGGTTTATGGCTACACCTTC. This gives the protein CASSTDRVYGYTF. The full variable domain, its missing parts supplied by reference TRBV5-1 and TRBJ1-2, is KAGVTQTPRYLIKTRGQQVTLSCSPISGHRSVSWYQQTPGQGLQFLFEYFSETQRNKGNFPGRFSGRQFSNSRSEMNVSTLELGDSALYLCASSTDRVYGYTFGSGTRLTVV.

This clonotype was seen a few times. The J gene is TRBJ2-7, the V gene TRBV12-3 or TRBV12-4; tentatively, D is TRBD1 or TRBD2 (6 bases each). V was trimmed by 3 bases and J by 3 bases, leaving 12 bases between them. The length of the CDR3 is 14 residues. CDR3: CASSFGGQGYEQYF. The CDR3 DNA follows: TGTGCCAGCAGTTTTGGGGGGCAAGGCTACGAGCAGTACTTC.

The chain joins TRBV5-1 to TRBJ1-3, with unresolved D. The CDR3 runs to 14 residues. Germline values: CDR1 SGHRS, CDR2 YFSETQ. The V and J ends lost 4 bases and 4 bases respectively, with 12 bases between them. The CDR3 reads CASSPTNIGNTIYF. The CDR3 DNA follows: TGCGCCAGCAGCCCGACGAATATCGGAAACACCATATATTTT.

V and J are TRBV4-3 and TRBJ2-3, with a tentative D call TRBD2 (7 bases). The V and J ends lost 3 bases and 6 bases respectively, with 16 bases between them. The germline V gene has CDR1 LGHNA and CDR2 YSLEER. This CDR3 is built from 15 residues. DNA of the CDR3: TGCGCCAGCAGCCAGGGAGGGCAGGGGATGGATACGCAGTATTTT. It specifies CASSQGGQGMDTQYF.

A word on this clonotype: The junction and the germline gene differ at one end; a read error may be behind it. For the CDR3, the DNA is TGCGCCAGCAGCCAAGGACAGATTCAAGAGACCCAGTGCTTC. Its protein is CASSQGQIQETQCF. V and J are TRBV4-3 and TRBJ2-5, with a tentative D call TRBD1 (5 bases). Germline assignment: CDR1 LGHNA and CDR2 YSLEER. The CDR3 runs 14 residues.

This clonotype was seen only a few times. The V gene is TRBV6-5, the J gene TRBJ2-3; 7 positions agree with TRBD1. This CDR3 contains 18 residues. V shed 2 bases, J shed 2 bases, and the junction held 13 bases outside the gene matches. Per the germline V gene, CDR1 is MNHEY and CDR2 is SVGAGI. CDR3: CASSYELGMDRSTDTQYF. The CDR3 DNA reads TGTGCCAGCAGTTACGAGCTGGGAATGGACAGGTCCACAGATACGCAGTATTTT.

This chain uses TRBV28 with TRBJ1-5; D is possibly TRBD1 (5 bases). Germline V gene sequence: CDR1 MDHEN, CDR2 SYDVKM. The V and J ends lost 5 bases and 1 base respectively, with 18 bases between them. The CDR3 totals 17 residues. CDR3 sequence reads: CASSAVQGRESNQPQHF. CDR3 coding DNA: TGTGCCAGCAGTGCCGTGCAGGGAAGGGAAAGCAATCAGCCCCAGCATTTT.

This rearrangement joins TRBV7-9 to TRBJ2-1; 9 bases map to TRBD2. The CDR3 contains 13 residues. From germline, CDR1 is SEHNR and CDR2 FQNEAQ (reference sequence). In DNA form, the CDR3 reads TGTGCGAGCGGACTAGCGAGTGGGAATGAGCAGTTCTTC. Its translation: CASGLASGNEQFF.

This clonotype was seen many times. The CDR3 region has the DNA TGTGCCAGCAGCCCTCCCGGGGCCCACAATGAGCAGTTCTTC. This codes for CASSPPGAHNEQFF. J is TRBJ2-1 and V is TRBV7-9; D is tentatively TRBD1 or TRBD2 (5 bases each). CDR3 length equals 14 residues. CDR1 and CDR2 (germline): SEHNR, FQNEAQ (reference sequence). V dropped 5 bases and J dropped 5 bases, with 13 bases sitting between them.

V is TRBV5-1 and J is TRBJ2-2, with TRBD2 matching 10 bases. The CDR3 length is 14 residues. The germline CDR1 and CDR2 sequences are SGHRS and YFSETQ. Unmatched junction bases numbered 4, after V lost 7 bases and J lost 4 bases. The CDR3 loop is CASQLAGGTGELFF. The CDR3 DNA reads as TGCGCCAGCCAATTAGCGGGAGGCACCGGGGAGCTGTTTTTT.

The rearrangement uses TRBV20-1 and TRBJ2-4, with TRBD1 matching over 7 bases. V lost 1 base to trimming and J lost 4 bases; unmatched junction nucleotides: 7. This CDR3 contains 15 residues. Germline assignment: CDR1 DFQATT and CDR2 SNEGSKA (reference sequence). The DNA of the CDR3 is TGCAGTGCTAGAGTTGAGGGGGCGTTTAAAAACATTCAGTACTTC. Its protein product is CSARVEGAFKNIQYF.